A selection of T cell receptor beta chains follows, all from one sample in a study of T cells expressing NK-cell markers. Reprocessing the 5' RACE reads, TCRdb reports a single entry for every CDR3 protein and omits DNA. The sample table includes 130,000 to 150,000 distinct CDR3 sequences. Sequenced material: blood T cells: a sorted CD56 or NKG2C T cell subset, CD4+ or CD8+ T cells, or bulk PBMC T cells (not recorded which). Source of these receptors: a man in his late teens or twenties in good health. Each CDR3 is given with its conserved first and last residue.

v_call	j_call	cdr3_aa
TRBV14	TRBJ2-5	CASSQDFGRGIGETQYF
TRBV12-3/TRBV12-4	TRBJ2-5	CASSFVRRGPETQYF
TRBV5-1	TRBJ2-1	CASSESGNYNEQFF
TRBV13	TRBJ2-2	CASNTGGQGNTGELFF
TRBV11-3	TRBJ2-1	CASSLGVAGGSNEQFF
TRBV13	TRBJ2-3	CASSQWLTRAADTQYF
TRBV7-9	TRBJ2-3	CASSPERELGTDTQYF
TRBV24-1	TRBJ2-1	CATSDKGAGRVEQFF
TRBV12-3/TRBV12-4	TRBJ2-3	CASSLARSTDTQYF
TRBV7-6	TRBJ2-2	CATLRGSGAGELFF
TRBV20-1	TRBJ2-3	CSAGGSLLATDTQYF
TRBV7-9	TRBJ1-1	CASSTQGVNTEAFF
TRBV11-3	TRBJ2-5	CASSSWADPYQETQYF
TRBV11-2	TRBJ2-5	CASRIGTPGETQYF
TRBV24-1	TRBJ2-5	CATSAVFQETQYF
TRBV12-5	TRBJ2-1	CASGPLTSGAHPDNEQFF
TRBV27	TRBJ1-6	CASSLGRPEPLHF
TRBV12-3/TRBV12-4	TRBJ2-1	CASSALGVNYNEQFF
TRBV28	TRBJ2-1	CASTPARAGIPQFF
TRBV10-2	TRBJ2-1	CASRAGTSTYNEQFF
TRBV4-1	TRBJ2-1	CASSPGLAGAQFF
TRBV6-5	TRBJ2-1	CASSYMGTSFLEQFF
TRBV15	TRBJ2-4	CATSRDIDNMDIQYF
TRBV5-1	TRBJ1-2	CASSGQGGNYGYTF
TRBV27	TRBJ2-7	CASSLSEAYEQYF
TRBV11-2	TRBJ2-3	CAASWDFLSTDTQYF
TRBV24-1	TRBJ2-1	CATSDFGSEQFF
TRBV6-1	TRBJ1-5	CASNIRNRYSNQPQYF
TRBV6-1	TRBJ2-5	CASSPSSGRVGSGETQYF
TRBV12-3/TRBV12-4	TRBJ1-5	CASSPGLNQPQHF
TRBV9	TRBJ2-1	CASSVAEDEQFF
TRBV13	TRBJ2-7	CASSLRTSGRAVDEQYF
TRBV13	TRBJ2-5	CASSSRLKQETQYF
TRBV27	TRBJ2-7	CASSLGTGTAVYEQYF
TRBV24-1	TRBJ2-6	CATRSAGANVLTF
TRBV9	TRBJ1-2	CASSGGRDYGYTF
TRBV11-2	TRBJ2-7	CASSLDKSYEQYF
TRBV27	TRBJ2-7	CASSPPSQLGDPYEQYF
TRBV12-3/TRBV12-4	TRBJ2-3	CASSWQPRTDTQYF
TRBV27	TRBJ2-1	CASRTTGNVGYEQFF
TRBV27	TRBJ1-1	CASSPQGAYTEAFF
TRBV6-6	TRBJ2-1	CASSYQINEQFF
TRBV30	TRBJ2-3	CAWSGTSGNTDTQYF
TRBV6-5	TRBJ2-2	CASSYSRSGTGELFF
TRBV7-9	TRBJ2-2	CASSVVGGRNTGELFF
TRBV11-2	TRBJ2-2	CASSLVRGAAGELFF
TRBV27	TRBJ1-1	CASSLSGGSGTEAFF
TRBV29-1	TRBJ1-2	CSVETVPYGYTF
TRBV12-3/TRBV12-4	TRBJ2-1	CASRANNEQFF
TRBV25-1	TRBJ2-1	CASSDLSGRASYEQFF
TRBV5-1	TRBJ2-1	CASSPGQGIDNEQFF
TRBV12-3/TRBV12-4	TRBJ2-1	CASSFLAGLDNEQFF
TRBV11-2	TRBJ2-1	CASSLWEEHNEQFF
TRBV4-3	TRBJ1-4	CASSQDSVGQGYNEKLFF
TRBV19	TRBJ1-6	CASSIGGHSPLHF
TRBV15	TRBJ2-6	CATSRQTSAGANVLTF
TRBV4-2	TRBJ1-1	CASSREVLGNTEAFF
TRBV12-5	TRBJ2-1	CASGLKGLDEQFF
TRBV6-1	TRBJ1-1	CASNAGRGTEAFF